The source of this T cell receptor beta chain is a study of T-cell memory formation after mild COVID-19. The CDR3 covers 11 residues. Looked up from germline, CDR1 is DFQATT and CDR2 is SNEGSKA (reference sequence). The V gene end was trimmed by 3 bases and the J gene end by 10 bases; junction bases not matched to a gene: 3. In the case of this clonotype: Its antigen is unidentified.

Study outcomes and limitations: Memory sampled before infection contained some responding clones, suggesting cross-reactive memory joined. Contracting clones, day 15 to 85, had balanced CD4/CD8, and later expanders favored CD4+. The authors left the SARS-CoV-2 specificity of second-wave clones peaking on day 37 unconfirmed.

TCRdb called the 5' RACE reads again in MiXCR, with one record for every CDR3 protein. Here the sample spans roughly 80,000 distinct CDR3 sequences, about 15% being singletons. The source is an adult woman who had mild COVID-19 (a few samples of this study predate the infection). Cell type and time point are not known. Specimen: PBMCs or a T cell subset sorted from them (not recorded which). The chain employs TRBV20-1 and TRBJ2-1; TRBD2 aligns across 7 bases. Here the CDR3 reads CSARRDYEQFF. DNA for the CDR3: TGCAGTGCTAGGCGGGACTACGAGCAGTTCTTC.